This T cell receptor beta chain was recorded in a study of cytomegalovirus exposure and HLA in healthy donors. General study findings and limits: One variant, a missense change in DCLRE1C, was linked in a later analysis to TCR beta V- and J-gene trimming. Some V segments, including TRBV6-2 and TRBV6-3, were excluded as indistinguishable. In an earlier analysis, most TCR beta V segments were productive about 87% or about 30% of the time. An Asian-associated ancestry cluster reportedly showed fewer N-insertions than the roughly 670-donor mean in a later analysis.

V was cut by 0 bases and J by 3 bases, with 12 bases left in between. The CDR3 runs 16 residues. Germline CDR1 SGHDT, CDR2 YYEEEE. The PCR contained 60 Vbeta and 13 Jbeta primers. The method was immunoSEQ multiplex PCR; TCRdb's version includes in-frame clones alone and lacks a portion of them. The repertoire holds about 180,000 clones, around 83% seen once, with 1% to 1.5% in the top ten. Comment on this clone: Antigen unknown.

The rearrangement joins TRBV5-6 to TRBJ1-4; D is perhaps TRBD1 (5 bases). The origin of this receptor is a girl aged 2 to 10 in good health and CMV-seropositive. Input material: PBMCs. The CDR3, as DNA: TGTGCCAGCAGCTTGGGGGGGGAGGGCGCTAATGAAAAACTGTTTTTT. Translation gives CASSLGGEGANEKLFF.